This is a list of T cell receptor beta chains from one sample in a study of cytomegalovirus exposure and HLA in healthy donors. TCRdb's copy holds only in-frame clones and misses some; the assay was immunoSEQ multiplex PCR. The profile shows 110,000 to 150,000 clones, about four fifths of them singletons. The sequenced material came from PBMCs. These receptors came from a woman in her forties in good health and CMV-seropositive. Both conserved end residues are part of each CDR3. The order of the fields is D gene, clone size, V gene, J gene, CDR3 DNA, CDR3 protein. The D gene is left open where the match is weak. For some rows the clone size is stated as once, few or many, or as a class when expanded; others skip it.

TRBD2	NA	TRBV15	TRBJ2-7	TGTGCCACCAGCAGCCTCTCGGGAGGCTACGAGCAGTACTTC	CATSSLSGGYEQYF
NA	NA	TRBV5-4	TRBJ1-5	TGTGCCAGCAGCTCCCGGTACAATCAGCCCCAGCATTTT	CASSSRYNQPQHF
TRBD2	NA	TRBV19	TRBJ2-1	TGTGCCAGTAGCCCATGGACTAGCGGGGACAATGAGCAGTTCTTC	CASSPWTSGDNEQFF
TRBD2	NA	TRBV28	TRBJ2-7	TGTGCCAGCAGTTTGGAACTAGCGGGAGTCGAGCAGTACTTC	CASSLELAGVEQYF
NA	NA	TRBV10-3	TRBJ2-5	TGTGCCATCAGTGAGAAGACAGGAGAGGAGACCCAGTACTTC	CAISEKTGEETQYF
TRBD1	NA	TRBV27	TRBJ2-5	TGTGCCAGCAGCCGGGACAGGGTTGTTGGGACCCAGTACTTC	CASSRDRVVGTQYF
TRBD1	NA	TRBV30	TRBJ2-7	TGTGCCTGGAGCCCGGGACAGGGGGCGCGAGAGCAGTACTTC	CAWSPGQGAREQYF
NA	NA	TRBV9	TRBJ2-7	TGTGCCAGCAGCGTGGGGGGAACCTACGAGCAGTACTTC	CASSVGGTYEQYF
TRBD1	NA	TRBV25-1	TRBJ1-1	TGTGCCAGCAGTGCTACAGGGGCGGCGACTGAAGCTTTCTTT	CASSATGAATEAFF
NA	NA	TRBV7-3	TRBJ2-2	TGTGCCAGCAGCTCAGGGAACACCGGGGAGCTGTTTTTT	CASSSGNTGELFF
NA	NA	TRBV10-3	TRBJ2-1	TGTGCCATCAGTGTCGGGAATGAGCAGTTCTTC	CAISVGNEQFF
NA	NA	TRBV9	TRBJ2-2	TGTGCCAGCAGCGTTGGTGGGGCGGACGGGGAGCTGTTTTTT	CASSVGGADGELFF
TRBD1	NA	TRBV13	TRBJ2-7	TGTGCCAGCACCCCAGACAGGGGTCTCGAGCAGTACTTC	CASTPDRGLEQYF
NA	NA	TRBV27	TRBJ1-5	TGTGCCAGCAGCCCGTATGGCAATCAGCCCCAGCATTTT	CASSPYGNQPQHF
NA	NA	TRBV27	TRBJ1-1	TGTGCCAGCAGTTTCGGGGGGTACACTGAAGCTTTCTTT	CASSFGGYTEAFF
TRBD1	NA	TRBV7-2	TRBJ1-2	TGTGCCAGCAGTCGGACAGGGGACTATGGCTACACCTTC	CASSRTGDYGYTF
NA	NA	TRBV21-1	TRBJ2-1	TGTGCCAGCAGTCGCTCGTGGACTCTTTATGAGCAGTTCTTC	CASSRSWTLYEQFF
TRBD2	NA	TRBV28	TRBJ2-7	TGTGCCAGCAGACCCATAGCGGGAGATTTCTACGAGCAGTACTTC	CASRPIAGDFYEQYF
TRBD1	NA	TRBV7-2	TRBJ1-2	TGTGCCAGCAGCCCCCCTCTCCGGGCTCAAGGGGGCGGCTACACCTTC	CASSPPLRAQGGGYTF
NA	NA	TRBV6-5	TRBJ2-3	TGTGCCAGCAGTTACTTAGGGGGATCCACAGATACGCAGTATTTT	CASSYLGGSTDTQYF
TRBD1	few	TRBV4-2	TRBJ1-1	TGTGCCAGCAGCCAAGATGGACAGGGACTTACTGAAGCTTTCTTT	CASSQDGQGLTEAFF
NA	NA	TRBV5-1	TRBJ2-5	TGCGCCAGCAGTCCCCAGGGGAGAGAGACCCAGTACTTC	CASSPQGRETQYF
TRBD2	NA	TRBV7-2	TRBJ2-3	TGTGCCGGGGGAGGGGCTAGCCCGGCAGATACGCAGTATTTT	CAGGGASPADTQYF
TRBD2	NA	TRBV5-1	TRBJ2-1	TGCGCCAGCAGCCTAGCGGCTGCTAACAATGAGCAGTTCTTC	CASSLAAANNEQFF
TRBD2	NA	TRBV15	TRBJ2-7	TGTGCCACCAGCAGACTTAGCGGGAGTTCCTACGAGCAGTACTTC	CATSRLSGSSYEQYF
NA	NA	TRBV7-9	TRBJ2-1	TGTGCCAGCAGCCGGGGCGGGGCGGACAATGAGCAGTTCTTC	CASSRGGADNEQFF
TRBD1	NA	TRBV5-1	TRBJ2-7	TGCGCCAGCAGCGACGGGACAGGGGGCGTCGCCGAGCAGTACTTC	CASSDGTGGVAEQYF
NA	NA	TRBV5-1	TRBJ1-6	TGCGCCAGCAGCCCCGAGGTTGGTTCACCCCTCCACTTT	CASSPEVGSPLHF
NA	NA	TRBV20-1	TRBJ2-7	TGCAGTGCTGTCAAATTCGAGCAGTACTTC	CSAVKFEQYF
NA	NA	TRBV27	TRBJ2-2	TGTGCCAGCAGTTTATTCCCAGCGGGGAACACCGGGGAGCTGTTTTTT	CASSLFPAGNTGELFF
NA	NA	TRBV2	TRBJ1-2	TGTGCCAGCAGTGTAGACAGTAACTATGGCTACACCTTC	CASSVDSNYGYTF
NA	NA	TRBV18	TRBJ2-5	TGTGCCAGCTCACCTTTATTGGGAGGTTCAGGGGAGACCCAGTACTTC	CASSPLLGGSGETQYF
NA	NA	TRBV6-5	TRBJ2-5	TGTGCCAGCGGACAGGGAGGGGAGACCCAGTACTTC	CASGQGGETQYF
TRBD1	NA	TRBV30	TRBJ1-5	TGTGCCTGGAGTGTGGCAGGGGGGACGTATAGCAATCAGCCCCAGCATTTT	CAWSVAGGTYSNQPQHF
NA	NA	TRBV10-2	TRBJ1-2	TGCGCCAGCAATGACGGGGGAGCTAACTATGGCTACACCTTC	CASNDGGANYGYTF
TRBD1	once	TRBV7-2	TRBJ1-4	TGTGCCAGCGCCAAGGACCAAACCGGGACAGGGCTAGAAAAACTGTTTTTT	CASAKDQTGTGLEKLFF
NA	NA	TRBV28	TRBJ1-3	TGTGCCAGCAGTTTGAGGGGGTCCTCTGGAAACACCATATATTTT	CASSLRGSSGNTIYF
NA	NA	TRBV4-1	TRBJ1-4	TGCGCCAGCAGCCATCCCGGGGTTGAAAAACTGTTTTTT	CASSHPGVEKLFF
TRBD2	NA	TRBV7-6	TRBJ2-1	TGTGCCAGCAGCTTGGGCGGGGGGGCCTTTAATGAGCAGTTCTTC	CASSLGGGAFNEQFF
TRBD2	NA	TRBV18	TRBJ2-7	TGTGCCAGCTCACCTAGCGGGGGCTACGAGCAGTACTTC	CASSPSGGYEQYF
TRBD2	once	TRBV2	TRBJ2-3	TGTGCCAGCAGTCGACTAGCGTCCCGCACAGATACGCAGTATTTT	CASSRLASRTDTQYF
TRBD2	NA	TRBV28	TRBJ2-3	TGTGCCATGAATAGCGGGGGTCGCACAGATACGCAGTATTTT	CAMNSGGRTDTQYF
TRBD2	NA	TRBV7-2	TRBJ2-7	TGTGCCAGCAGCTTAGTAGGCGGGGGGAGCTCCTACGAGCAGTACTTC	CASSLVGGGSSYEQYF
TRBD2	NA	TRBV18	TRBJ2-3	TGTGCCAGCTCACCTAGCGGGATGATCACAGATACGCAGTATTTT	CASSPSGMITDTQYF
TRBD1	NA	TRBV5-6	TRBJ2-1	TGTGCCAGCAGCGGACAGGGGACCTACAATGAGCAGTTCTTC	CASSGQGTYNEQFF